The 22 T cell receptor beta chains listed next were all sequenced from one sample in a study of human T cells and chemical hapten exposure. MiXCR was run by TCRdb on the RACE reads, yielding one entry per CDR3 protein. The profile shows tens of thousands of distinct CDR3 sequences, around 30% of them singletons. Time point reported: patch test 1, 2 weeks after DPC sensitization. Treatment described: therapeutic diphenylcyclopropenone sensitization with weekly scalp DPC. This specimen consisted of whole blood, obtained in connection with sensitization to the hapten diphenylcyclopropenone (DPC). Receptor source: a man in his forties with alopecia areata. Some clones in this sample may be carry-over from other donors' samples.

The CDR3 region has the DNA TGCGCCAGCAGCCAAGAAGGTCCCGGGAGAGGCCAGGACAAAAACATTCAGTACTTC. It yields the protein CASSQEGPGRGQDKNIQYF. The chain is built from TRBV4-3 and TRBJ2-4, with D possibly matching TRBD2 (6 bases). Looked up from germline, CDR1 is LGHNA and CDR2 is YSLEER. V was clipped by 0 bases and J by 3 bases, with 21 bases between them. The CDR3 has 19 amino acids.

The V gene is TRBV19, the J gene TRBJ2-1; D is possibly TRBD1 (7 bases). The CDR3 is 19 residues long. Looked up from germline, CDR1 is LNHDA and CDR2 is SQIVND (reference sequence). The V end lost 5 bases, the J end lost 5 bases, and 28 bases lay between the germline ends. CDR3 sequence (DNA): TGTGCCAGTAGTTTCCAGGGGGGTAAGGGGGCAAAAGCGAACAATGAGCAGTTCTTC. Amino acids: CASSFQGGKGAKANNEQFF.

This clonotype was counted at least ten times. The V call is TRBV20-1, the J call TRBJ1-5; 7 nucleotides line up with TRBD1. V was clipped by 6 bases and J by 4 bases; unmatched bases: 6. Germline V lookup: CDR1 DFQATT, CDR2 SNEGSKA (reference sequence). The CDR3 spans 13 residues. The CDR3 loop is CSAIDRVNQPQHF. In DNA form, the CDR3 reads TGCAGTGCGATCGACAGGGTGAATCAGCCCCAGCATTTT.

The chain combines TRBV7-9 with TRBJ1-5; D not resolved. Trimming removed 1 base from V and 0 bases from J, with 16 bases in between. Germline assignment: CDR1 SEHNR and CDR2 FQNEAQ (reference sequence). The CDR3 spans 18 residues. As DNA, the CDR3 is TGTGCCAGCAGCTTAGGGCGGTCGACTGAAAATAGCAATCAGCCCCAGCATTTT. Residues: CASSLGRSTENSNQPQHF.

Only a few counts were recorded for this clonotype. The DNA for the CDR3 is TGCAGTGCCTCCTCCGGGACCCCGGAGACCCAGTACTTC. Translation gives CSASSGTPETQYF. The J gene is TRBJ2-5, the V gene TRBV20-1; TRBD1 or TRBD2 may be the D gene (5 bases each). This CDR3 is built from 13 residues. V was pared by 6 bases and J by 5 bases, with 16 bases between. Germline CDR1 reads DFQATT; CDR2 reads SNEGSKA (reference sequence).

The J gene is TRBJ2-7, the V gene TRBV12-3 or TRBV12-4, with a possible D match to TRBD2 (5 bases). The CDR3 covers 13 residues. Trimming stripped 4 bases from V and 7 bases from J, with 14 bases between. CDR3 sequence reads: CASSSPPWREQYF. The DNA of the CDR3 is TGTGCCAGCAGTTCCCCGCCCTGGAGGGAGCAGTACTTC.

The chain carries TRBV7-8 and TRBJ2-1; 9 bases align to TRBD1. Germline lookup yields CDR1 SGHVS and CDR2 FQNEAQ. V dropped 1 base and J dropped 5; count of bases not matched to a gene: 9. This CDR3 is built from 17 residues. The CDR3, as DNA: TGTGCCAGCAGCTTAGAAGAAGGACAGGGGACCCACAATGAGCAGTTCTTC. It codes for CASSLEEGQGTHNEQFF.

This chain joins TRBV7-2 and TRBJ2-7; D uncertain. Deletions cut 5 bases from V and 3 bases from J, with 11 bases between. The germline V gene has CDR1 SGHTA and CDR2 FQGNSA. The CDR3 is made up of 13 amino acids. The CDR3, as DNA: TGTGCCAGCAGCCACCTCGGCGGCTACGAGCAGTACTTC. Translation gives CASSHLGGYEQYF.

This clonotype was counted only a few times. The CDR3 loop is CASSLSGGLGSTDQPQHF. For the CDR3, the DNA is TGTGCCAGCAGTTTATCGGGAGGCTTGGGGAGTACGGATCAGCCCCAGCATTTT. The rearrangement links TRBV28 to TRBJ1-5; no firm D call. Germline lookup yields CDR1 MDHEN and CDR2 SYDVKM. The V gene lost 1 base and the J gene lost 5 bases, with 21 bases spanning the gap. This CDR3 spans 18 amino acids.

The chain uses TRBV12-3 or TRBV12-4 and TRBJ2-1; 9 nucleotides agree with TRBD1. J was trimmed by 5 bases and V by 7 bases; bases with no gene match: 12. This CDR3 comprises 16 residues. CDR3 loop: CASTYLSGTGHNEQFF. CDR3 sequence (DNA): TGTGCCAGCACCTATCTATCCGGGACAGGGCACAATGAGCAGTTCTTC.

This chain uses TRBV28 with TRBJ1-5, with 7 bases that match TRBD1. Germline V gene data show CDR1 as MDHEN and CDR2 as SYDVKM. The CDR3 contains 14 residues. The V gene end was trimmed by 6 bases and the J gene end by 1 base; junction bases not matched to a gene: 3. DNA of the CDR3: TGTGCCAGCAGGATACAGGGGAGCAATCAGCCCCAGCATTTT. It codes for CASRIQGSNQPQHF.

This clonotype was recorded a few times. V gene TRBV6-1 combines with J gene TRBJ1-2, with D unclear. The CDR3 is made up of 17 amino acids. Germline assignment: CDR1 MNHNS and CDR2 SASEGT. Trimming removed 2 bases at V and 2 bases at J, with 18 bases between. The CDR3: CASSERSFGLTNYGYTF. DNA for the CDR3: TGTGCCAGCAGTGAAAGGTCCTTCGGGCTTACCAACTATGGCTACACCTTC.

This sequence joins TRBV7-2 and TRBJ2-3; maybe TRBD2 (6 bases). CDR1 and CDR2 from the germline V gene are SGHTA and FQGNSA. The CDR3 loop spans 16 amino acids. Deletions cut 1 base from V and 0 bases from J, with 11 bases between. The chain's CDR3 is CASSLGGGTSTDTQYF. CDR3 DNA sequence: TGTGCCAGCAGCTTAGGAGGTGGGACTAGCACAGATACGCAGTATTTT.

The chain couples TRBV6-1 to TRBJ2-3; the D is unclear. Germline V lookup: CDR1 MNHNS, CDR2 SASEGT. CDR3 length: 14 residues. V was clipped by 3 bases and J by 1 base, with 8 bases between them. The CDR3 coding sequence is TGTGCCAGCAGTGACGGGTTTGGCACAGATACGCAGTATTTT. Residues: CASSDGFGTDTQYF.

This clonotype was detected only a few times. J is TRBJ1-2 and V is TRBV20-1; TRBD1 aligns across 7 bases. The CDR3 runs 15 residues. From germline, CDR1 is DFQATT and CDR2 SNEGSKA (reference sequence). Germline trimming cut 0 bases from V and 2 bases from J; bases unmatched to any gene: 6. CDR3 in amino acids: CSARDQGQSNYGYTF. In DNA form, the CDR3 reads TGCAGTGCTAGAGATCAGGGACAGTCGAACTATGGCTACACCTTC.

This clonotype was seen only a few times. CDR3 in amino acids: CASRTGGSGTGELFF. CDR3 bases: TGTGCCAGTAGGACAGGGGGCTCGGGCACCGGGGAGCTGTTTTTT. The chain is built from TRBV27 and TRBJ2-2; 11 nucleotides line up with TRBD1. The CDR3 sequence is 15 residues long. CDR1 and CDR2 (germline): MNHEY, SMNVEV (reference sequence). V lost 9 bases to trimming and J lost 4 bases; unmatched junction nucleotides: 7.

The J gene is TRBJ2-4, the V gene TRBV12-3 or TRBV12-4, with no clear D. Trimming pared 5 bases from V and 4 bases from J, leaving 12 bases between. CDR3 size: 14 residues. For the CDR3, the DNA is TGTGCCAGCAGTCTACCCAAGAGGAAAAACATTCAGTACTTC. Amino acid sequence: CASSLPKRKNIQYF.

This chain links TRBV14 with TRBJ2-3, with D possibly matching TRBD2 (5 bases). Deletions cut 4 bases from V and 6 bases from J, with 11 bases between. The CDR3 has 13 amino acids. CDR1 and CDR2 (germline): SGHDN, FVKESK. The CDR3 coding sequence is TGTGCCAGCAGCCGAAACTTAGCGGATACGCAGTATTTT. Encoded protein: CASSRNLADTQYF.

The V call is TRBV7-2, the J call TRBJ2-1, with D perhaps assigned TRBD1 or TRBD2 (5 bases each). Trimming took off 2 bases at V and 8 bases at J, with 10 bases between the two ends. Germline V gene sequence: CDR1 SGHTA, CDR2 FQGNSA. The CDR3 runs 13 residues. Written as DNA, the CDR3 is TGTGCCAGCAGCTTACAGGGACCAGATGAGCAGTTCTTC. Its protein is CASSLQGPDEQFF.

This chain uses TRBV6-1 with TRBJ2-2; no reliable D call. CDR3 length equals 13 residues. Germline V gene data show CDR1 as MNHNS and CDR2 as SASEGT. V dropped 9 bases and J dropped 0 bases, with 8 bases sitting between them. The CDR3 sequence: CASSQPNTGELFF. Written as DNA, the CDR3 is TGTGCCAGTAGTCAACCGAACACCGGGGAGCTGTTTTTT.

As DNA, the CDR3 is TGTGCCACCACTTTGGCGGGGTGGTACGAGCAGTACTTC. It specifies CATTLAGWYEQYF. V and J are TRBV28 and TRBJ2-7; a weak D match, TRBD2 (6 bases). Trimming removed 10 bases at V and 4 bases at J, with 17 bases between. CDR3 size: 13 residues. The germline gives CDR1 MDHEN, CDR2 SYDVKM.

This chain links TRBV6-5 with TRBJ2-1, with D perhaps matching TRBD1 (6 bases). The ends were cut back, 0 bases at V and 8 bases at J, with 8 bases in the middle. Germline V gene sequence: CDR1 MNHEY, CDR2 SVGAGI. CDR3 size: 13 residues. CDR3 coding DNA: TGTGCCAGCAGTTACTCTTCAGGGGATGAGCAGTTCTTC. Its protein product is CASSYSSGDEQFF.